Below are 25 T cell receptor beta chains sequenced from a single sample in a study of PD-1 blockade in classical Hodgkin lymphoma. Sequencing was performed with immunoSEQ multiplex PCR; in TCRdb, only in-frame clones are kept and a portion is missing. The sample holds about 9,600 clones; roughly 90% are singletons and the top ten take 14%. Relapse was seen in all patients after autologous stem cell transplantation, and brentuximab vedotin exposure was variable. The sample in question was peripheral blood mononuclear cells (PBMCs), obtained at baseline. Receptors were obtained from a human donor with classical Hodgkin lymphoma.

The chain links TRBV7-2 to TRBJ2-2; D possibly corresponds to TRBD2 (7 bases). Germline CDR1 reads SGHTA; CDR2 reads FQGNSA. Trimming took off 5 bases at V and 6 bases at J, with 10 bases between the two ends. The CDR3 runs to 13 residues. CDR3 coding DNA: TGTGCCAGCAGCCCCGGGGGGCCCGGGGAGCTGTTTTTT. This codes for CASSPGGPGELFF.

V usage is TRBV13 and J usage is TRBJ2-7; 8 bases match TRBD1. The CDR3 covers 14 residues. V trimming: 3 bases; J trimming: 4 bases; junction bases outside the gene matches: 5. CDR1 and CDR2 (germline): PRHDT, FYEKMQ (reference sequence). This CDR3 is CASSFGTGLYEQYF. The CDR3 region has the DNA TGTGCCAGCAGCTTCGGGACAGGATTATACGAGCAGTACTTC.

The chain recombines TRBV6-4 with TRBJ2-1; 8 positions agree with TRBD1. The V segment lost 0 bases and the J segment 8 bases; nucleotides outside the gene matches: 9. The CDR3 runs to 16 residues. Germline V gives CDR1 MRHNA, CDR2 SNTAGT. As DNA, the CDR3 is TGTGCCAGCAGTGACTCGCTTACAGGGGGATTTCATGAGCAGTTCTTC. As protein: CASSDSLTGGFHEQFF.

V usage is TRBV5-1 and J usage is TRBJ2-3, with a possible D match to TRBD2 (5 bases). Looked up from germline, CDR1 is SGHRS and CDR2 is YFSETQ. V gave up 4 bases and J gave up 5 bases, with 17 bases separating them. The CDR3 is 15 amino acids. CDR3 in amino acids: CASSEAEARGDTQYF. The CDR3, as DNA: TGCGCCAGCAGCGAGGCAGAGGCTCGGGGAGATACGCAGTATTTT.

The chain uses TRBV25-1 and TRBJ1-1; D possibly corresponds to TRBD1 (5 bases). Germline loops: CDR1 MGHDK, CDR2 SYGVNS. CDR3 length: 12 amino acids. The germline V and J ends were trimmed by 5 bases and 7 bases, with 11 bases remaining between them. CDR3: CASSQGRNEAFF. The CDR3 DNA follows: TGTGCCAGCAGTCAGGGTAGGAATGAAGCTTTCTTT.

In its sample, this clone was seen a few times. V and J are TRBV12-5 and TRBJ1-1, with no clear D. Trimming left V 0 bases short and J 6 bases short, with 5 bases between. This CDR3 comprises 12 residues. Germline V gene data show CDR1 as LGHNT and CDR2 as FRNRAP. The CDR3 DNA reads as TGTGCTAGTGGTTTGGTAATGGCTGAAGCTTTCTTT. It translates to CASGLVMAEAFF.

The V gene is TRBV7-9, the J gene TRBJ2-3, with 12 bases fitting TRBD2. CDR1 SEHNR and CDR2 FQNEAQ come from the germline V gene (reference sequence). This CDR3 has 17 amino acids. The V gene end was trimmed by 3 bases and the J gene end by 4 bases; junction bases not matched to a gene: 8. The CDR3 spells CASSFRLTSGSSDTQYF. DNA for the CDR3: TGTGCCAGCAGCTTCCGATTGACTAGCGGGAGTTCAGATACGCAGTATTTT.

This clone was detected only once. The chain recombines TRBV10-3 with TRBJ2-7; TRBD1 agrees at 8 bases. V shed 8 bases and J 7 bases; nucleotides not matched to a gene: 10. This CDR3 is built from 13 residues. The germline CDR1 and CDR2 sequences are ENHRY and SYGVKD. The CDR3, as DNA: TGTGCCATCGGAATCCAGGGGGCAGATGAGCAGTACTTC. Protein sequence: CAIGIQGADEQYF.

J is TRBJ2-5 and V is TRBV5-6, with TRBD2 matching 7 bases. The CDR3 has 15 residues. The germline CDR1 and CDR2 sequences are SGHDT and YYEEEE. V lost 1 base to trimming and J lost 4 bases; unmatched junction nucleotides: 7. CDR3 sequence: CASSLWGGKGETQYF. The CDR3 DNA is TGTGCCAGCAGCTTGTGGGGGGGTAAGGGAGAGACCCAGTACTTC.

Here the CDR3 DNA reads TGCAGTGCTAGGAGGAACACTGAAGCTTTCTTT. Its protein product is CSARRNTEAFF. V usage is TRBV20-1 and J usage is TRBJ1-1; D remains ambiguous. This CDR3 is built from 11 residues. Trimming removed 3 bases at V and 1 base at J, with 3 bases between. Germline-derived CDR1 and CDR2 are DFQATT and SNEGSKA (reference sequence).

The chain is built from TRBV18 and TRBJ2-7; D gene ambiguous. The CDR3 runs 12 residues. From germline, CDR1 is KGHSH and CDR2 LQKENI. The V and J ends lost 4 bases and 3 bases respectively, with 7 bases between them. The CDR3: CASSLYGYEQYF. CDR3 nucleotide sequence: TGTGCCAGCTCACTGTACGGCTACGAGCAGTACTTC.

This rearrangement joins TRBV2 to TRBJ2-1; D is uncertain. CDR3 length: 10 residues. V lost 7 bases and J lost 6, with 4 bases in between. The germline gives CDR1 SNHLY, CDR2 FYNNEI. Written as DNA, the CDR3 is TGTGCCAGCACAACCAATGAGCAGTTCTTC. It specifies CASTTNEQFF.

The chain joins TRBV5-1 to TRBJ2-1; 10 bases agree with TRBD2. The CDR3 totals 20 residues. Germline-derived CDR1 and CDR2 are SGHRS and YFSETQ. V lost 0 bases to trimming and J lost 1 base; unmatched junction nucleotides: 13. The CDR3 reads CASSLGPASGGRFSYNEQFF. The CDR3 coding sequence is TGCGCCAGCAGCTTGGGCCCGGCTAGCGGGGGTCGCTTTTCCTACAATGAGCAGTTCTTC. Filled out from reference TRBV5-1 and TRBJ2-1, the complete variable domain reads KAGVTQTPRYLIKTRGQQVTLSCSPISGHRSVSWYQQTPGQGLQFLFEYFSETQRNKGNFPGRFSGRQFSNSRSEMNVSTLELGDSALYLCASSLGPASGGRFSYNEQFFGPGTRLTVL.

J is TRBJ2-7 and V is TRBV14, with D unresolved. V dropped 5 bases and J dropped 0 bases, with 11 bases sitting between them. In germline, CDR1 is SGHDN, CDR2 FVKESK. The CDR3 is 14 amino acids. The CDR3 DNA sequence: TGTGCCAGCAGCGTTCCTGAAAGCTCCTACGAGCAGTACTTC. Amino acid sequence: CASSVPESSYEQYF.

The V gene is TRBV28, the J gene TRBJ2-1; perhaps D is TRBD1 or TRBD2 (5 bases each). V gave up 6 bases and J gave up 14 bases, with 14 bases separating them. CDR3 length: 11 residues. CDR1 and CDR2 from the germline V gene are MDHEN and SYDVKM. The CDR3 is CASSRDGREFF. The CDR3 nucleotides read TGTGCCAGCAGCCGGGACGGTAGAGAGTTCTTC.

This chain connects TRBV7-8 to TRBJ2-1; TRBD2 aligns across 11 bases. This CDR3 has 15 amino acids. The germline V gene encodes CDR1 SGHVS and CDR2 FQNEAQ. Trimming at V came to 2 bases and at J to 3 bases, leaving 0 bases not matched to a gene. The CDR3 here is CASSLTSGGYNEQFF. As DNA, the CDR3 is TGTGCCAGCAGCTTAACTAGCGGGGGCTACAATGAGCAGTTCTTC.

The chain carries TRBV25-1 and TRBJ2-5; 10 positions agree with TRBD2. The J call could be wrong; TRBJ2-7 is a better fit for the DNA end. The germline V gene encodes CDR1 MGHDK and CDR2 SYGVNS. The CDR3 length is 14 residues. The CDR3 reads CASTNLAGEHEQYF. The CDR3 region has the DNA TGTGCCAGCACCAACCTAGCGGGAGAACACGAGCAGTACTTC.

J is TRBJ1-3 and V is TRBV9; D uncertain. Trimming stripped 0 bases from V and 8 bases from J, with 3 bases between. The CDR3 length is 11 residues. Germline CDR1 is SGDLS and CDR2 is YYNGEE. Written as DNA, the CDR3 is TGTGCCAGCAGCGTAGGAGACACCATATATTTT. This encodes CASSVGDTIYF.

The chain links TRBV15 to TRBJ2-7; a weak D match, TRBD2 (6 bases). CDR1 is LNHNV, CDR2 YYDKDF, per germline (reference sequence). The germline V and J ends were trimmed by 1 base and 4 bases, with 14 bases remaining between them. This CDR3 has 15 residues. The CDR3: CATSRAEGTGYEQYF. CDR3 DNA sequence: TGTGCCACCAGCAGAGCGGAGGGAACCGGTTACGAGCAGTACTTC.

This rearrangement joins TRBV18 to TRBJ2-5; D is perhaps TRBD1 or TRBD2 (5 bases each). The germline V gene has CDR1 KGHSH and CDR2 LQKENI. Trimming left V 3 bases short and J 3 bases short, with 11 bases between. The CDR3 length is 14 residues. In DNA form, the CDR3 reads TGTGCCAGCTCACCCTCCGGGACGAAAGAGACCCAGTACTTC. Amino acid sequence: CASSPSGTKETQYF. Based on the CDR3 plus reference TRBV18 and TRBJ2-5, the full variable domain is NAGVMQNPRHLVRRRGQEARLRCSPMKGHSHVYWYRQLPEEGLKFMVYLQKENIIDESGMPKERFSAEFPKEGPSILRIQQVVRGDSAAYFCASSPSGTKETQYFGPGTRLLVL.

This clone was detected only a few times. V usage is TRBV29-1 and J usage is TRBJ1-1, with a tentative D call TRBD1 (5 bases). V gave up 4 bases and J gave up 6 bases, with 6 bases separating them. CDR3 size: 10 residues. Looked up from germline, CDR1 is SQVTM and CDR2 is ANQGSEA. The chain's CDR3 is CSVGGSEAFF. The CDR3 bases are TGCAGCGTTGGGGGGTCTGAAGCTTTCTTT.

This sequence joins TRBV27 and TRBJ1-3; possibly TRBD1 for D (5 bases). Trimming shortened V by 5 bases and J by 0 bases, and 11 bases separated the two germline ends. Per the germline V gene, CDR1 is MNHEY and CDR2 is SMNVEV (reference sequence). The CDR3 is 15 amino acids. The DNA of the CDR3 is TGTGCCAGCAGTCCCTGGGGGTCCTCTGGAAACACCATATATTTT. Encoded protein: CASSPWGSSGNTIYF.

The V call is TRBV6-5, the J call TRBJ2-5; D gene ambiguous. The CDR3 has 13 residues. Germline CDR1 reads MNHEY; CDR2 reads SVGAGI. Deletions cut 6 bases from V and 1 base from J, with 9 bases between. CDR3 sequence (DNA): TGTGCCAGCAGGGATCGCAGCCAAGAGACCCAGTACTTC. Translated: CASRDRSQETQYF.

This clone was picked up a small number of times. CDR3 loop: CASSPDRGYEQYF. The CDR3 bases are TGTGCCAGCAGCCCCGACAGGGGATACGAGCAGTACTTC. The rearrangement joins TRBV5-4 to TRBJ2-7, with 8 positions matching TRBD1. CDR3 size: 13 residues. Looked up from germline, CDR1 is SGHNT and CDR2 is YYREEE (reference sequence). V dropped 4 bases and J dropped 4; count of bases not matched to a gene: 4.

The chain combines TRBV7-9 with TRBJ2-3, with 12 bases identical to TRBD2. The CDR3 loop spans 17 amino acids. CDR1 SEHNR and CDR2 FQNEAQ come from the germline V gene (reference sequence). Trimming removed 3 bases from V and 3 bases from J; junction bases left unmatched: 7. The CDR3 region has the DNA TGTGCCAGCAGCTTGTTACTAGCGGGAGGTTCAACAGATACGCAGTATTTT. This translates into CASSLLLAGGSTDTQYF.